This T cell receptor beta chain comes out of a study of T cells in Graves' hyperthyroidism and ophthalmopathy. The table lists this clonotype with a few counts. The CDR3 covers 15 residues. The V end was cut by 8 bases, the J end by 2 bases, with 15 bases between. Germline V gene data show CDR1 as MGHRA and CDR2 as YSYEKL. Amplification of TCR beta CDR3 regions used RNA as the template. Using the HTBI primer set, a first-round RT-PCR was run on the TCR CDR3. In TCRdb, the multiplex PCR reads were re-called with MiXCR into one record per CDR3 protein. The sample records hundreds of thousands of distinct CDR3 sequences, 16% being singletons.

The sequenced sample consisted of blood. This TCR derives from a middle-aged woman with Graves' ophthalmopathy. The chain employs TRBV4-1 and TRBJ2-2; D is perhaps TRBD1 or TRBD2 (5 bases each). DNA of the CDR3: TGCGCCAGCGGGACCCCACCTACCAACACCGGGGAGCTGTTTTTT. Translating gives CASGTPPTNTGELFF.